The 17 T cell receptor beta chains below all came from one sample that was sequenced in a study of T cells in Graves' hyperthyroidism and ophthalmopathy. It was RNA transcripts that yielded the amplified TCR beta CDR3 regions. First-round RT-PCR with HTBI primers amplified the TCR CDR3 region. TCRdb re-called the multiplex PCR reads through MiXCR, storing one row per CDR3 protein. The table includes 700,000 to 850,000 distinct CDR3 sequences, roughly 32% detected once. Source material: blood. All receptors come from a woman in her 40s with Graves' hyperthyroidism.

This clonotype was detected only once. This rearrangement joins TRBV11-2 to TRBJ2-2, with D tentatively TRBD2 (5 bases). This CDR3 has 18 residues. Germline lookup yields CDR1 SGHAT and CDR2 FQNNGV. V lost 4 bases and J 1 base, leaving 19 bases between the germline ends. CDR3 bases: TGTGCCAGCAGCTGGGCCCTTAGTGGGAGAAAGAACACCGGGGAGCTGTTTTTT. Protein product: CASSWALSGRKNTGELFF.

This clonotype turned up a few times. This rearrangement joins TRBV20-1 to TRBJ1-2; D ambiguous. Trimming removed 0 bases from V and 3 bases from J, with 11 bases in between. Germline assignment: CDR1 DFQATT and CDR2 SNEGSKA (reference sequence). CDR3 length: 14 amino acids. The CDR3 bases are TGCAGTGCTAGAGAGAGGGAGGTGGACTATGGCTACACCTTC. Its protein is CSAREREVDYGYTF.

Note on this clonotype: The junction departs from germline at one end; a sequencing error may be responsible. The rearrangement links TRBV10-3 to TRBJ1-3, with D tentatively TRBD1 (6 bases). The CDR3 covers 11 residues. The germline V gene encodes CDR1 ENHRY and CDR2 SYGVKD. The CDR3 DNA is TGCGGGACAACTGGGCCGAACACCATGTATTTT. This sequence encodes CGTTGPNTMYF.

Ten or more counts support this clonotype. CDR3 DNA: TGTGCCAGCAGTTACAGTGGCGACGAGCAGTACTTC. It is translated as CASSYSGDEQYF. The chain carries TRBV12-3 or TRBV12-4 and TRBJ2-7; D call uncertain. V gave up 4 bases and J gave up 5 bases, with 9 bases separating them. This CDR3 is 12 amino acids long.

This clonotype has at least ten counts. The chain employs TRBV6-5 and TRBJ1-2; possible D gene TRBD1, 6 bases. The germline gives CDR1 MNHEY, CDR2 SVGAGI. Trimming shortened V by 0 bases and J by 3 bases, and 11 bases separated the two germline ends. This CDR3 has 15 residues. The CDR3 is CASSYSGSGDYGYTF. The CDR3 bases are TGTGCCAGCAGTTACTCAGGTTCAGGGGACTATGGCTACACCTTC.

The V and J genes are TRBV9 and TRBJ1-6; TRBD1 matches 8 bases. This CDR3 is 17 amino acids long. Trimming removed 4 bases from V and 6 bases from J; junction bases left unmatched: 12. Germline values: CDR1 SGDLS, CDR2 YYNGEE. CDR3 protein: CASSPSGTGPSNSPLHF. CDR3 nucleotide sequence: TGTGCCAGCAGCCCCAGCGGGACAGGTCCAAGTAATTCACCCCTCCACTTT. Combining the CDR3 with reference TRBV9 and TRBJ1-6 gives the whole variable domain DSGVTQTPKHLITATGQRVTLRCSPRSGDLSVYWYQQSLDQGLQFLIQYYNGEERAKGNILERFSAQQFPDLHSELNLSSLELGDSALYFCASSPSGTGPSNSPLHFGNGTRLTVT.

V gene TRBV7-8 combines with J gene TRBJ1-4; D is unresolved. Trimming left V 5 bases short and J 0 bases short, with 13 bases between. The CDR3 is made up of 16 amino acids. The germline V gene has CDR1 SGHVS and CDR2 FQNEAQ. The CDR3 sequence is CASSQSRLTTNEKLFF. CDR3 sequence (DNA): TGTGCCAGCAGCCAGAGCCGCTTAACAACTAATGAAAAACTGTTTTTT.

This clonotype has a count of ten or more. The gene calls are TRBV25-1 and TRBJ1-2; D call uncertain. The CDR3 totals 13 residues. V was pared by 3 bases and J by 0 bases, with 5 bases between. CDR1 MGHDK and CDR2 SYGVNS come from the germline V gene. CDR3 nucleotide sequence: TGTGCCAGCAGTGATTCAGCTAACTATGGCTACACCTTC. Amino acids: CASSDSANYGYTF.

This clonotype was observed at least ten times. The chain uses TRBV7-9 and TRBJ1-6, with D perhaps TRBD1 (5 bases). V was cut by 5 bases and J by 11 bases, with 16 bases left in between. The CDR3 consists of 14 residues. Germline lookup yields CDR1 SEHNR and CDR2 FQNEAQ (reference sequence). CDR3 protein: CASSDRGGGTPLHF. The CDR3 region has the DNA TGTGCCAGCAGCGATCGCGGGGGAGGTACACCCCTCCACTTT.

This clonotype has a count of ten or more. The rearrangement uses TRBV29-1 and TRBJ1-3; D uncertain. The CDR3 length is 14 residues. Trimming pared 4 bases from V and 2 bases from J, leaving 12 bases between. Germline assignment: CDR1 SQVTM and CDR2 ANQGSEA. CDR3: CSVALAAPGNTIYF. In DNA, the CDR3 is TGCAGCGTTGCCCTCGCGGCCCCTGGAAACACCATATATTTT. Full variable domain (missing parts from reference TRBV29-1 and TRBJ1-3): SAVISQKPSRDICQRGTSLTIQCQVDSQVTMMFWYRQQPGQSLTLIATANQGSEATYESGFVIDKFPISRPNLTFSTLTVSNMSPEDSSIYLCSVALAAPGNTIYFGEGSWLTVV.

This clonotype has a handful of counts. The V gene is TRBV4-3, the J gene TRBJ1-1; D not certain. Germline V gene sequence: CDR1 LGHNA, CDR2 YSLEER. Trimming shortened V by 3 bases and J by 5 bases, and 13 bases separated the two germline ends. The CDR3 has 14 amino acids. The CDR3 DNA sequence: TGCGCCAGCAGCCAGGGCTTCCGAGGTACTGAAGCTTTCTTT. Encoded protein: CASSQGFRGTEAFF.

The gene calls are TRBV27 and TRBJ2-6; D ambiguous. Germline loops: CDR1 MNHEY, CDR2 SMNVEV (reference sequence). The germline V and J ends were trimmed by 3 bases and 1 base, with 10 bases remaining between them. This CDR3 has 16 residues. In DNA form, the CDR3 reads TGTGCCAGCAGTTTTTTGGAAGCATCTGGGGCCAACGTCCTGACTTTC. Its translation is CASSFLEASGANVLTF. Full variable domain (outside the CDR3, taken from reference TRBV27 and TRBJ2-6): EAQVTQNPRYLITVTGKKLTVTCSQNMNHEYMSWYRQDPGLGLRQIYYSMNVEVTDKGDVPEGYKVSRKEKRNFPLILESPSPNQTSLYFCASSFLEASGANVLTFGAGSRLTVL.

The V call is TRBV10-3, the J call TRBJ2-2; 9 bases agree with TRBD1. The germline CDR1 and CDR2 sequences are ENHRY and SYGVKD. Trimming took 6 bases from V and 7 from J; bases not matched to a gene: 9. This CDR3 region has 15 residues. CDR3 sequence reads: CAISDTRDRDGELFF. DNA for the CDR3: TGTGCCATCAGCGATACCCGGGACAGGGACGGGGAGCTGTTTTTT.

A remark on this clonotype: One end of the junction varies from germline; a read error may be responsible. The chain combines TRBV24-1 with TRBJ2-7; 13 positions agree with TRBD2. The tail of the sequence fits TRBJ2-1 better, so the J call may be wrong. The V gene's germline CDR1 is KGHDR and CDR2 SFDVKD. The CDR3 covers 17 residues. This CDR3 reads CAASDAGLAGETYEQFF. CDR3 DNA: TGTGCCGCCAGTGATGCCGGACTAGCGGGAGAGACCTACGAGCAGTTCTTC.

V is TRBV5-1 and J is TRBJ1-1, with D possibly TRBD1 on 6 matching bases. V lost 0 bases and J 6 bases, leaving 18 bases between the germline ends. The CDR3 spans 16 residues. Germline-derived CDR1 and CDR2 are SGHRS and YFSETQ. The CDR3 region has the DNA TGCGCCAGCAGCTTGGATTCTACAGGGAATTTCGCTGAAGCTTTCTTT. As protein: CASSLDSTGNFAEAFF.

This clonotype was seen ten or more times. The V call is TRBV20-1, the J call TRBJ1-5; D uncertain. The germline V gene has CDR1 DFQATT and CDR2 SNEGSKA (reference sequence). V was trimmed by 3 bases and J by 4 bases, leaving 7 bases between them. The CDR3 covers 12 residues. CDR3 loop: CSARAGNQPQHF. CDR3 DNA sequence: TGCAGTGCTAGGGCCGGGAATCAGCCCCAGCATTTT.

This sequence joins TRBV7-8 and TRBJ2-2; D is unresolved. The length of the CDR3 is 16 residues. Germline assignment: CDR1 SGHVS and CDR2 FQNEAQ. V was trimmed by 1 base and J by 1 base, leaving 10 bases between them. For the CDR3, the DNA is TGTGCCAGCAGCTTAGAGGTAGCACAGAACACCGGGGAGCTGTTTTTT. Protein: CASSLEVAQNTGELFF. Drawing the rest from reference TRBV7-8 and TRBJ2-2, the complete variable domain is GAGVSQSPRYKVAKRGQDVALRCDPISGHVSLFWYQQALGQGPEFLTYFQNEAQLDKSGLPSDRFFAERPEGSVSTLKIQRTQQEDSAVYLCASSLEVAQNTGELFFGEGSRLTVL.